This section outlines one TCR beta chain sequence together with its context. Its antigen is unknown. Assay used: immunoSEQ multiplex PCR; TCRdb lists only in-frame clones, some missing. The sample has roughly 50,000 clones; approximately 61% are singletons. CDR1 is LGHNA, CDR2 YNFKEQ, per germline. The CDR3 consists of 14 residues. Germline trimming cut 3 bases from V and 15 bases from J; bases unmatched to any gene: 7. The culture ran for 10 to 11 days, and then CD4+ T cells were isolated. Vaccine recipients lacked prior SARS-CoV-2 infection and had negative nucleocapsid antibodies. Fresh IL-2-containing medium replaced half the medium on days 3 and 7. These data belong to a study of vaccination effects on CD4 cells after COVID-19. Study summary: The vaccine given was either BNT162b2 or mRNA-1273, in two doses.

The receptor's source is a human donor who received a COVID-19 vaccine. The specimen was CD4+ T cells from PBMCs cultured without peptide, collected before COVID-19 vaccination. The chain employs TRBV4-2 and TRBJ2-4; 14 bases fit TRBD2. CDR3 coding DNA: TGTGCCAGCAGCCACCGACTAGCGGGGGGGGTTTTGTACTTC. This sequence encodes CASSHRLAGGVLYF.